Following are 3 T cell receptor beta chains from one sample sequenced in a study of CD8+CD57+ T cells in acquired aplastic anemia (dated 2018 in TCRdb). This sample was sequenced with an Illumina HiSeq 2000. TCR beta VDJ combination and CDR3 sequence profiling used genomic DNA as the template. TCRdb reran the public reads through fastp at Q25 and MiXCR, keeping productive beta chains. Identical CDR3 proteins give one entry, which carries the most common genes and DNA. The sample table records roughly 220,000 distinct CDR3 sequences; more than 55% of these occur just once. Of the sample, under 60% falls within the top ten clones. Flow cytometry had shown CD8+CD57+ cell expansion in the patients selected for sequencing. Specimen: sorted CD4+, CD8+, or CD8+CD57+ T cells (not recorded which) from PBMCs. The receptor set was obtained from a human donor with aplastic anemia.

This clonotype has just one count. This sequence joins TRBV24-1 and TRBJ2-3; weak D call: TRBD1 (6 bases). The CDR3 has 13 residues. V dropped 7 bases and J dropped 8 bases, with 15 bases sitting between them. Germline CDR1 KGHDR, CDR2 SFDVKD. CDR3 DNA sequence: TGTGCCACCAGGTCGACAGGTTTAGGTACGCAGTATTTT. Its translation: CATRSTGLGTQYF.

This clonotype was observed a handful of times. This sequence joins TRBV2 and TRBJ1-1; the D gene is possibly TRBD1 (5 bases). CDR3 length equals 12 residues. Germline V lookup: CDR1 SNHLY, CDR2 FYNNEI. V was clipped by 11 bases and J by 1 base, with 11 bases between them. The CDR3 DNA follows: TGTGCCGCGGGACGGCCGAACACTGAAGCTTTCTTT. Protein product: CAAGRPNTEAFF.

This clonotype was found a few times. The chain carries TRBV20-1 and TRBJ2-5, with TRBD2 matching 9 bases. The CDR3 runs 16 residues. V lost 3 bases to trimming and J lost 8 bases; unmatched junction nucleotides: 16. In germline, CDR1 is DFQATT, CDR2 SNEGSKA (reference sequence). The CDR3, as DNA: TGCAGTGCTAGTACGCTAGCGGGGTCCATCGGGAGTACCCAGTACTTC. Protein product: CSASTLAGSIGSTQYF.